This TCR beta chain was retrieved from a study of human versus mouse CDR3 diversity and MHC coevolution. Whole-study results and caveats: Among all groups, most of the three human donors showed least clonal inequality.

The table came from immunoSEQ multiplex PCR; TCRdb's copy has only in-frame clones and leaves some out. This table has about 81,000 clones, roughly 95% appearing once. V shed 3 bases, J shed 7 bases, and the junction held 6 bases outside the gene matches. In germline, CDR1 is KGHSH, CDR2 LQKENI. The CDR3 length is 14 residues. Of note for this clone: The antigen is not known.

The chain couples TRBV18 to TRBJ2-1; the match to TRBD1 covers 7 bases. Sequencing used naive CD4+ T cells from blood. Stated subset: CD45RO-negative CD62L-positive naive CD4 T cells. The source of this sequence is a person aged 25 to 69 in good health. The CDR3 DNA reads TGTGCCAGCTCACCGGGGACAGTTTTGAATGAGCAGTTCTTC. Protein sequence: CASSPGTVLNEQFF.